A selection of T cell receptor beta chains follows, all from one sample in a study of CD8 T cells in Susac syndrome. TCRdb itself ran the immunoSEQ multiplex PCR reads through MiXCR, one entry per CDR3 protein. The sample has roughly 190,000 distinct CDR3 sequences; roughly 94% are singletons. The specimen was CD8+ T cells from PBMCs. These receptors were collected from a human donor with Susac syndrome. Both conserved end residues are trimmed from each CDR3.

TRBV29-1,SVELPVPVGDYT
TRBV5-1,ASSLASDPNEQF
TRBV9,ASSPQGWDEQF
TRBV6-6,ASSLQGRRETQY
TRBV20-1,SAREGSSGANVLT
TRBV10-3,AISEKVLRETNGEQF
TRBV18,ASSPGGTDYGYT
TRBV5-8,ASSLRTGDGQPQH
TRBV7-9,ASSLSTGSREKLF
TRBV28,ASSILKGELF
TRBV20-1,SASRLATQETQY
TRBV5-1,ASSWTGTYEQY
TRBV13,ASSLRGLSTDTQY